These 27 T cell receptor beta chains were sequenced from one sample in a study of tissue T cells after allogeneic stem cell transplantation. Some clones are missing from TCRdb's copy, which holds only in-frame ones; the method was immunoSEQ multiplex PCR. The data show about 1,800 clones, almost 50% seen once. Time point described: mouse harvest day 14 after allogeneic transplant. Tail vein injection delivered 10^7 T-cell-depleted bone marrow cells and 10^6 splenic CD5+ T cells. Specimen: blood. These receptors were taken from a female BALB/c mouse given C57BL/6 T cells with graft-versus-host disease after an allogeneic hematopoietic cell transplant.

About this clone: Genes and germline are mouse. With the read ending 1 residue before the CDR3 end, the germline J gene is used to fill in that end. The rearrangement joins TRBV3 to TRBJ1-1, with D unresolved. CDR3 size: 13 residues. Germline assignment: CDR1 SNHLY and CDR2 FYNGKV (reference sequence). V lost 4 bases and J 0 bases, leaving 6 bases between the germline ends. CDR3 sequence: CASSSDPNTEVFF. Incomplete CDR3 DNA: TGTGCCAGCAGCTCAGATCCAAACACAGAAGTCTTC.

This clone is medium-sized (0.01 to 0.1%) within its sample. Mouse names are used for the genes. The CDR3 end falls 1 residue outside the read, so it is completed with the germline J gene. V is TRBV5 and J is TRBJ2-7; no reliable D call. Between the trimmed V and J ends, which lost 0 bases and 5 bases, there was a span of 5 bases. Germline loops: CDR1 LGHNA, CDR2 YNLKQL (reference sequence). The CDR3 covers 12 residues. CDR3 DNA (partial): TGTGCCAGCAGCCAAGATACGGATGAACAGTAC. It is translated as CASSQDTDEQY. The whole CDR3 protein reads CASSQDTDEQYF.

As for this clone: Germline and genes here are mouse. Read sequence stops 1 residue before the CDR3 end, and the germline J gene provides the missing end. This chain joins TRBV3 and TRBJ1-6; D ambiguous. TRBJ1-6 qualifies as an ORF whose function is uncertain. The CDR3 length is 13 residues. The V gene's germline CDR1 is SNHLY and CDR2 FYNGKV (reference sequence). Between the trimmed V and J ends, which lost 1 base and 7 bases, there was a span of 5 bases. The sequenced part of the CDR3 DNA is TGTGCCAGCAGCTTAGATGGAAATTCGCCCCTCTAC. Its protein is CASSLDGNSPLY. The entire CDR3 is CASSLDGNSPLYF.

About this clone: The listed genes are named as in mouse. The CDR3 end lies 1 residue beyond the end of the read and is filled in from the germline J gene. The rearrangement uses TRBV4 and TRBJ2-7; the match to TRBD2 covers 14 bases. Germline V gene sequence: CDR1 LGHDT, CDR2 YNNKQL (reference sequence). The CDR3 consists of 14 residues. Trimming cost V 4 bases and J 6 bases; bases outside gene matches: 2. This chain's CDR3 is CASSWGLGGLEQYF. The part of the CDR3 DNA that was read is TGTGCCAGCAGCTGGGGACTGGGGGGGCTTGAACAGTAC.

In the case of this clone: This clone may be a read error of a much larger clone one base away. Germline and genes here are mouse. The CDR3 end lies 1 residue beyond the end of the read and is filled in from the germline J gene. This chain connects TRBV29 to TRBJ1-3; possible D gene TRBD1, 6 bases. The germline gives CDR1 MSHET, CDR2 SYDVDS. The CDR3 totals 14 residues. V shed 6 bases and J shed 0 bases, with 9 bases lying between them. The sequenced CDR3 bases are TGTGCTAGCAGCTCGGGACATTCTGGAAATACGCTCTAT. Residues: CASSSGHSGNTLY. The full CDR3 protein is CASSSGHSGNTLYF.

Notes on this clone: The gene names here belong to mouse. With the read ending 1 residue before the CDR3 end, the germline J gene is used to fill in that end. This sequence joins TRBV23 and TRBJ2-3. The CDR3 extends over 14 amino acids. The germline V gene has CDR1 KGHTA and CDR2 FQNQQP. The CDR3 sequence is CSSSPRPSAETLYF. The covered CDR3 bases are TGCTCCAGCAGTCCCCGGCCGAGTGCAGAAACGCTGTAT.

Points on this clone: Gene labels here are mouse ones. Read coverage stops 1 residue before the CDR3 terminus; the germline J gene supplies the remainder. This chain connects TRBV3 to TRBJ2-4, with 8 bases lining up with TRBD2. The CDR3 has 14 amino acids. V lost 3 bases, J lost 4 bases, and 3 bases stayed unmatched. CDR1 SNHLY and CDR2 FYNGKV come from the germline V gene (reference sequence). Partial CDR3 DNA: TGTGCCAGCAGCTTCGGCTGGGGGGAAAACACCTTGTAC. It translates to CASSFGWGENTLY. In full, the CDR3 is CASSFGWGENTLYF.

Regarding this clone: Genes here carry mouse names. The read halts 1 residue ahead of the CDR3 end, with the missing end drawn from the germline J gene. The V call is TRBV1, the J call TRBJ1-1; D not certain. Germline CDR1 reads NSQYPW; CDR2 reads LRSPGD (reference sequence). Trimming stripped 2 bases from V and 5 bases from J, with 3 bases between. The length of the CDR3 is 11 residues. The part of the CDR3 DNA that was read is TGCACCTGCAGTGCATCGACAGAAGTCTTC. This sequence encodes CTCSASTEVF. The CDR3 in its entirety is CTCSASTEVFF. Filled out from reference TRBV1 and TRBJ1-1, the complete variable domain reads VTLLEQNPRWRLVPRGQAVNLRCILKNSQYPWMSWYQQDLQKQLQWLFTLRSPGDKEVKSLPGADYLATRVTDTELRLQVANMSQGRTLYCTCSASTEVFFGKGTRLTVV.

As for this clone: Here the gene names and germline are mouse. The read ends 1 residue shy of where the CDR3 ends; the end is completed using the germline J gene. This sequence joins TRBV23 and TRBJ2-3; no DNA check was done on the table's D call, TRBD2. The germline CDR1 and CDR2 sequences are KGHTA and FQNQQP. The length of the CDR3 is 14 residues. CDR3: CSSSPSYSAETLYF. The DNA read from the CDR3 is TGCTCCAGCAGTCCGTCCTATAGTGCAGAAACGCTGTAT.

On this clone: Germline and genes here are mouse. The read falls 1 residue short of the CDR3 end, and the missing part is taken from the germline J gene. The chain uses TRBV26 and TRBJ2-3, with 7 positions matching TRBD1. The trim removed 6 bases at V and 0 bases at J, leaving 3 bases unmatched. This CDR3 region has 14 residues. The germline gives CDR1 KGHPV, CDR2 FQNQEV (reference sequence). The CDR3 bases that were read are TGTGCCAGCAGGGGACAGCCTAGTGCAGAAACGCTGTAT. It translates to CASRGQPSAETLY. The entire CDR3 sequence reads CASRGQPSAETLYF.

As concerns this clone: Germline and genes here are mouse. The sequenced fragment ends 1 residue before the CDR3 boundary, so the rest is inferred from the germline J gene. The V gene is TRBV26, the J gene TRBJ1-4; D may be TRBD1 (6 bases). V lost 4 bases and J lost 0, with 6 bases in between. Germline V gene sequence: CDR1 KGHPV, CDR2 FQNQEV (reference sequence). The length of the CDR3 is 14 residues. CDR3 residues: CASSRTVSNERLFF. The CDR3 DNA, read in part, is TGTGCCAGCAGTCGGACAGTTTCCAACGAAAGATTATTT.

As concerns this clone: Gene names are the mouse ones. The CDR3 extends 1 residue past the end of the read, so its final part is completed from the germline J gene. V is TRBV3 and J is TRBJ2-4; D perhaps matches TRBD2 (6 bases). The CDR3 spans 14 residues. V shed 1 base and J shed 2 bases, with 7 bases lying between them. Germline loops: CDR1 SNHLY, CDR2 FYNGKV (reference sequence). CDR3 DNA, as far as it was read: TGTGCCAGCAGCTTAGAGGGACTTCAAAACACCTTGTAC. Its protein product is CASSLEGLQNTLY. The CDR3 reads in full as CASSLEGLQNTLYF.

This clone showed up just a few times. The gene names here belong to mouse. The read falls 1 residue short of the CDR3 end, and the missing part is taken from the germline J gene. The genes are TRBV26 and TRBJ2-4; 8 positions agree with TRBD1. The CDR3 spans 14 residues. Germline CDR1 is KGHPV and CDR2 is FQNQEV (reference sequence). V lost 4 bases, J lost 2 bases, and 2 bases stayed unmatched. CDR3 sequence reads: CASSPQGAQNTLYF. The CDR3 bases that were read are TGTGCCAGCAGTCCTCAGGGGGCTCAAAACACCTTGTAC.

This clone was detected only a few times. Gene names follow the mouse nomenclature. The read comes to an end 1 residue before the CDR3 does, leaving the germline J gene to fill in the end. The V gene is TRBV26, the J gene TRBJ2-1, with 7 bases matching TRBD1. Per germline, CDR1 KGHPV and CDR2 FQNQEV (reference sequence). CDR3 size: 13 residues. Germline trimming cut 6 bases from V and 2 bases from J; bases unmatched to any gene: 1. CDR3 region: CASRGTDYAEQFF. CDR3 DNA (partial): TGTGCCAGCAGGGGGACAGACTATGCTGAGCAGTTC.

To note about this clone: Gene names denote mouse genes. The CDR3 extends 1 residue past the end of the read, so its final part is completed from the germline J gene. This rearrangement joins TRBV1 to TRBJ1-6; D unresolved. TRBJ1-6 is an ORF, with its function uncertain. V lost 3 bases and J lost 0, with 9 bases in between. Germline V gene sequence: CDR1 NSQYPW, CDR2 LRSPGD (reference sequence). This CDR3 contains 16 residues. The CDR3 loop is CTCSARQDSYNSPLYF. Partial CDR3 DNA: TGCACCTGCAGTGCGCGACAAGATTCCTATAATTCGCCCCTCTAC.

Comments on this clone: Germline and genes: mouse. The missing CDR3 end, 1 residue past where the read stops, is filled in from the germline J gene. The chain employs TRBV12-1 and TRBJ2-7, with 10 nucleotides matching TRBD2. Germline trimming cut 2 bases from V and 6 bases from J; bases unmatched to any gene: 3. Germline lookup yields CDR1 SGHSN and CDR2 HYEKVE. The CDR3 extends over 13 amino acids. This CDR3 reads CASSPWTGGEQYF. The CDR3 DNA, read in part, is TGTGCCAGCTCTCCCTGGACTGGGGGTGAACAGTAC.

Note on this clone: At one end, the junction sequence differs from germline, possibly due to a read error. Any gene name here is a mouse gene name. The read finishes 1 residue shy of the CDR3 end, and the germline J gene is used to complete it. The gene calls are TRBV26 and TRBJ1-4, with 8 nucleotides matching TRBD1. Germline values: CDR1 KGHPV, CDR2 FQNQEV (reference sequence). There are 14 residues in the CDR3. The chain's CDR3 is CDSSPGGWNERLFF. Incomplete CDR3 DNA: TGTGACAGCAGTCCAGGGGGCTGGAACGAAAGATTATTT.

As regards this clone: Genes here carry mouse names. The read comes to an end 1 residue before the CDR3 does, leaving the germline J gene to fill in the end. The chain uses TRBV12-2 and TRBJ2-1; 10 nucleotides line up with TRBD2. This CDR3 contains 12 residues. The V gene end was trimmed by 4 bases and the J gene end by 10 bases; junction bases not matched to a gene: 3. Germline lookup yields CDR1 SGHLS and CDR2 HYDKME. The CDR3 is CASSRTGGEQFF. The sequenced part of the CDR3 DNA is TGTGCCAGCTCCCGGACTGGGGGAGAGCAGTTC.

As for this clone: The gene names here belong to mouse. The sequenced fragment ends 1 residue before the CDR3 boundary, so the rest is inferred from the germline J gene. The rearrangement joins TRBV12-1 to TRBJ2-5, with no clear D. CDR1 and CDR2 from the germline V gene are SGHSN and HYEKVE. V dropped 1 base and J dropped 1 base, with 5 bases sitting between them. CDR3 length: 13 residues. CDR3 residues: CASSLLDQDTQYF. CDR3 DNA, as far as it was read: TGTGCCAGCTCTCTTCTGGACCAAGACACCCAGTAC.

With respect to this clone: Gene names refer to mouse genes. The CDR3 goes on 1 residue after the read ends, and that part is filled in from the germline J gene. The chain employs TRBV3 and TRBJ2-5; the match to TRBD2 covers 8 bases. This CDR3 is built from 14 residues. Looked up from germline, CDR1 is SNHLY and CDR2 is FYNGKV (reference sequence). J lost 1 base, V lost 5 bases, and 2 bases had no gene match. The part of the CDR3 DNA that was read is TGTGCCAGCAGCCGGACTGGGTACCAAGACACCCAGTAC. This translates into CASSRTGYQDTQY. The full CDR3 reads CASSRTGYQDTQYF. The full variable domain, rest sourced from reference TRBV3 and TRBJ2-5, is GPKVLQIPSHQIIDMGQMVTLNCDPVSNHLYFYWYKQILGQQMEFLVNFYNGKVMEKSKLFKDQFSVERPDGSYFTLKIQPTALEDSAVYFCASSRTGYQDTQYFGPGTRLLVL.

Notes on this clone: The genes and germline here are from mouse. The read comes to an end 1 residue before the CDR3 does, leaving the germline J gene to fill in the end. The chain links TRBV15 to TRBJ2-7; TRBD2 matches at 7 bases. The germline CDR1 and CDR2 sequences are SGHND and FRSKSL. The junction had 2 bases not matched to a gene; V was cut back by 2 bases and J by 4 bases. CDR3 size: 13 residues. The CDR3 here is CASSLPGGYEQYF. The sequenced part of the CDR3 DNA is TGTGCCAGCAGTTTACCGGGGGGGTATGAACAGTAC.

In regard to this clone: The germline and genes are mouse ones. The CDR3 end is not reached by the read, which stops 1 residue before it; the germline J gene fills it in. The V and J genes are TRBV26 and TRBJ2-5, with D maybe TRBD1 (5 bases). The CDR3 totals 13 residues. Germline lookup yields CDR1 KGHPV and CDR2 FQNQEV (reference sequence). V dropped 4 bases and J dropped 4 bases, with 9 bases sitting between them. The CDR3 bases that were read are TGTGCCAGCAGTCCTCTCAGGGAAGACACCCAGTAC. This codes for CASSPLREDTQY. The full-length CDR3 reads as CASSPLREDTQYF.

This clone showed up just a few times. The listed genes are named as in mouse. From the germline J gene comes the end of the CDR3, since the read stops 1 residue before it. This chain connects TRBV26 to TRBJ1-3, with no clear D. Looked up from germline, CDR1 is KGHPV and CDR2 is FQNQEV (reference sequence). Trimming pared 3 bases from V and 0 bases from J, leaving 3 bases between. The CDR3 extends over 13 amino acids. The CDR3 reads CASSLLSGNTLYF. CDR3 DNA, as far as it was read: TGTGCCAGCAGTCTCCTTTCTGGAAATACGCTCTAT. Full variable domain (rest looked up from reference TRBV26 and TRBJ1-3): NSKVIQTPRYLVKGQGQKAKMRCIPEKGHPVVFWYQQNKNNEFKFLINFQNQEVLQQIDMTEKRFSAECPSNSPCSLEIQSSEAGDSALYLCASSLLSGNTLYFGEGSRLIVV.

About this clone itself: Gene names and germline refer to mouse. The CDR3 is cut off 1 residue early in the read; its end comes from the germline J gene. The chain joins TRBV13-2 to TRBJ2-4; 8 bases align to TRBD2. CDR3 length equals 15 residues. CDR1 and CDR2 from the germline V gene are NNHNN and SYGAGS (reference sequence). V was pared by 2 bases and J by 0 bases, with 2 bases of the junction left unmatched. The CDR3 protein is CASGDWGVSQNTLYF. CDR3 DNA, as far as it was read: TGTGCCAGCGGTGACTGGGGGGTTAGTCAAAACACCTTGTAC.

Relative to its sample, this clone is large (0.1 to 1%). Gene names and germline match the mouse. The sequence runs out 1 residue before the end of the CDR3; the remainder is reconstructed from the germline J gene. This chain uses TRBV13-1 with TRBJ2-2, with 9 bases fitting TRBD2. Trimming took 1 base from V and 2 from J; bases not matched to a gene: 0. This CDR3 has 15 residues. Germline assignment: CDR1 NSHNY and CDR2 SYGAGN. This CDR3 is CASSDLGGNTGQLYF. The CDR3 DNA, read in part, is TGTGCCAGCAGTGATCTGGGGGGGAACACCGGGCAGCTCTAC.

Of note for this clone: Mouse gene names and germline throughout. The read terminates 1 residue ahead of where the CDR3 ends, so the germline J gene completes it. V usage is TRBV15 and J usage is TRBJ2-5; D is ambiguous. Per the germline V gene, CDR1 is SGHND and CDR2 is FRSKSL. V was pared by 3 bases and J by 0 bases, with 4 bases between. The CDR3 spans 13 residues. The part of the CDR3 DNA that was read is TGTGCCAGCAGTTTGGGGAACCAAGACACCCAGTAC. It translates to CASSLGNQDTQY. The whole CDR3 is CASSLGNQDTQYF.

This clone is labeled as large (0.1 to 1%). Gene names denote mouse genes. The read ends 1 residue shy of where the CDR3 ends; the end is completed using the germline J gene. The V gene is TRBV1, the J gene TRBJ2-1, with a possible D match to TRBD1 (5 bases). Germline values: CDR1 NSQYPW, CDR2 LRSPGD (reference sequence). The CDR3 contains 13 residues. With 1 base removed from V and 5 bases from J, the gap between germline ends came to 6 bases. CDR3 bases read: TGCACCTGCAGTGCAGCAGGGAATGCTGAGCAGTTC. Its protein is CTCSAAGNAEQF. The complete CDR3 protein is CTCSAAGNAEQFF.